The rows below give T cell receptor beta chains drawn from one sample of a study of T-cell reconstitution after alpha-beta-depleted transplantation in children. MiXCR was run by TCRdb on the PCR reads, yielding one entry per CDR3 protein. Of approximately 630,000 distinct CDR3 sequences in the sample, around 13% were seen once. Material: PBMCs, obtained before TCRalphabeta/CD19-depleted stem cell transplant. The source is a girl aged 2 to 10 with congenital amegakaryocytic thrombocytopenia, due to receive a stem cell transplant. CDR3s include the opening cysteine and the closing phenylalanine or tryptophan. D genes are given only for firm matches. Clone size is given for some rows only: seen once, a few or many times, or a class if the clone is expanded.

j_call	clone_size	d_call	v_call	cdr3_nt	cdr3_aa
TRBJ2-1	few	TRBD2	TRBV12-3/TRBV12-4	TGTGCCAGCAGTTGGGCAAGGGCACTAGCGGGAGGGTACCTTTACAATGAGCAGTTCTTC	CASSWARALAGGYLYNEQFF
TRBJ2-1	NA	NA	TRBV3-1	TGTGCCAGCAGCCAACTCCGGGAGCAGTTCTTC	CASSQLREQFF
TRBJ1-3	NA	NA	TRBV27	TGTGCCAGCAGCTTGTCACAGGGAGGAAACACCATATATTTT	CASSLSQGGNTIYF
TRBJ2-2	NA	NA	TRBV7-8	TGTGCCAGCAGCCCACCGGGGACAATCACCGGGGAGCTGTTTTTT	CASSPPGTITGELFF
TRBJ2-1	NA	NA	TRBV20-1	TGCAGTGCTAGAGGGGTGACTAGAGAATACAATGAGCAGTTCTTC	CSARGVTREYNEQFF
TRBJ2-5	many	TRBD1	TRBV29-1	TGCAGCGTTGCCCCGACAGGGGGCCGGGAGACCCAGTACTTC	CSVAPTGGRETQYF
TRBJ1-1	many	TRBD1	TRBV20-1	TGCAGTGCAAATCTACAGGGGCCGAACACTGAAGCTTTCTTT	CSANLQGPNTEAFF
TRBJ2-1	many	NA	TRBV5-1	TGCGCCAGCAGCTCGACGCTCAATGAGCAGTTCTTC	CASSSTLNEQFF
TRBJ1-2	NA	NA	TRBV12-3/TRBV12-4	TGTGCCAGCAGTTTGCGAACCGCTCCAAAGTATGGCTACACCTTC	CASSLRTAPKYGYTF
TRBJ2-3	NA	TRBD2	TRBV29-1	TGCAGCGTTCCTCACGGGACTAGATCCGATACGCAGTATTTT	CSVPHGTRSDTQYF
TRBJ2-1	NA	NA	TRBV20-1	TGCAGTGCTAGAGAGCCCGCTTCCTACAATGAGCAGTTCTTC	CSAREPASYNEQFF
TRBJ2-3	few	TRBD2	TRBV6-1	TGTGCCAGCATATTTCGCGGGAGGGCCTCAGATACGCAGTATTTT	CASIFRGRASDTQYF
TRBJ2-7	NA	TRBD1	TRBV5-1	TGCGCCAGCAGCCGCCTCGGGCTCGGGGACAGGGTAAACTACGAGCAGTACTTC	CASSRLGLGDRVNYEQYF
TRBJ2-1	NA	TRBD2	TRBV20-1	TGCAGTGCTAGAGATTCCGGACTAGCGGGAGGCCCGGAGCAGTTCTTC	CSARDSGLAGGPEQFF
TRBJ2-1	many	NA	TRBV20-1	TGCAGTGCCAGACCCTACCGCGAGCAGTTCTTC	CSARPYREQFF
TRBJ2-1	few	TRBD2	TRBV28	TGTGCCAGCAGTTTACTGAGCGGGGTGGGTGAGCAGTTCTTC	CASSLLSGVGEQFF
TRBJ2-1	many	NA	TRBV15	TGTGCCACCGAAGAACGGACACCCAATGAGCAGTTCTTC	CATEERTPNEQFF
TRBJ2-5	few	NA	TRBV2	TGTGCCAGCAGTGCGGGGTTAGGAGTGGAGACCCAGTACTTC	CASSAGLGVETQYF
TRBJ1-2	NA	NA	TRBV5-1	TGCGCCAGCAGCGGCGGGACCCCTCCGTCCCTTTATTATGGCTACACCTTC	CASSGGTPPSLYYGYTF
TRBJ2-1	few	NA	TRBV7-2	TGTGCCAGCAGCTTAGAGTGGGAGCAGTTCTTC	CASSLEWEQFF
TRBJ1-2	few	NA	TRBV12-3/TRBV12-4	TGTGCCAGCAGTTCCTGGGGGGAGGGGGATGGCTACACCTTC	CASSSWGEGDGYTF